The rows below give T cell receptor beta chains drawn from one sample of a study of shared clonotypes between healthy human individuals. Sequencing used immunoSEQ multiplex PCR; TCRdb keeps in-frame clones, though not all of them. The table lists about 1.5 million clones, 98% of them singletons. The source material was naive CD4+ T cells sorted from blood. Receptors originate from a man younger than 45 in good health. CDR3s include the opening cysteine and the closing phenylalanine or tryptophan. The D gene is left open where the match is weak. Rows give clone size only sometimes, using once, few, many, or a class for an expanded clone.

d_gene | j_gene | abundance | v_gene | CDR3nt | CDR3aa
. | TRBJ1-4 | . | TRBV27 | TGTGCCAGCAGTGTCAGGGATTCAACTAATGAAAAACTGTTTTTT | CASSVRDSTNEKLFF
TRBD1 | TRBJ2-6 | once | TRBV29-1 | TGCAGCGTCCTGGACAGGGGGCCTGGGGCCAACGTCCTGACTTTC | CSVLDRGPGANVLTF
. | TRBJ1-1 | . | TRBV29-1 | TGCAGCGTTGAGGAGCCTGGGACTGAAGCTTTCTTT | CSVEEPGTEAFF
TRBD2 | TRBJ2-1 | . | TRBV5-6 | TGTGCCAGCAGCTTTCGGACTAGCGCTAGCAATGAGCAGTTCTTC | CASSFRTSASNEQFF
. | TRBJ2-7 | . | TRBV5-1 | TGCGCCAGCAGCTTCTTAGGCCAGGGGTCCTACGAGCAGTACTTC | CASSFLGQGSYEQYF
. | TRBJ2-7 | . | TRBV12-2 | TGTGCAAGTCGCTTAGGGCGGCAGGGTTATTACGAGCAGTACTTC | CASRLGRQGYYEQYF
TRBD2 | TRBJ2-7 | . | TRBV5-1 | TGCGCCAGCAGCCCTCACGGGACTAGCGGGAGTTACGAGCAGTACTTC | CASSPHGTSGSYEQYF
. | TRBJ2-7 | . | TRBV10-1 | TGCGCCAGCAGTGAGTCCGGGGGTCGCTACTACGAGCAGTACTTC | CASSESGGRYYEQYF
. | TRBJ2-2 | . | TRBV9 | TGTGCCAGCAGCGTAGTGGGGGCCCCAATTACAACCGGGGAGCTGTTTTTT | CASSVVGAPITTGELFF
. | TRBJ1-1 | few | TRBV7-9 | TGTGCCAGCAGCTTCCAGGGCACTGAAGCTTTCTTT | CASSFQGTEAFF
TRBD1 | TRBJ1-2 | . | TRBV6-6 | TGTGCCAGCAGGGGGAAGGACAGGGCCTTTGGCTACACCTTC | CASRGKDRAFGYTF
TRBD2 | TRBJ2-2 | . | TRBV10-2 | TGCGCCAGCGGGGGACTAGCGGGAGGCGGGACCGGGGAGCTGTTTTTT | CASGGLAGGGTGELFF
. | TRBJ1-2 | . | TRBV5-8 | TGTGCCAGCAGCTTGGCTCAGTATGGCTACACCTTC | CASSLAQYGYTF
. | TRBJ1-1 | . | TRBV30 | TGTGCCTGGGGCAGCCTCGTCGCCAAAGCTTTCTTT | CAWGSLVAKAFF
. | TRBJ2-7 | . | TRBV7-8 | TGTGCCAGCTCCAGAGGATTAAGTGTCTACGAGCAGTACTTC | CASSRGLSVYEQYF
. | TRBJ2-7 | once | TRBV27 | TGTGCCAGCAGTTACCGGGACGGACCCTACGAGCAGTACTTC | CASSYRDGPYEQYF
TRBD2 | TRBJ2-7 | . | TRBV27 | TGTGCCAGCAGTTACGAGTCGGGAGGGGCCTACGAGCAGTACTTC | CASSYESGGAYEQYF
. | TRBJ1-5 | . | TRBV6-5 | TGTGCCAGCAGTGCCTCTACGGGAAGCAATCAGCCCCAGCATTTT | CASSASTGSNQPQHF
TRBD2 | TRBJ2-5 | . | TRBV7-2 | TGTGCCAGCAGCGACAGCGGGGGAGAGACCCAGTACTTC | CASSDSGGETQYF
TRBD1 | TRBJ2-7 | . | TRBV5-1 | TGCGCCAGCAGCTTGGGGACAGGAGGCTACTACGAGCAGTACTTC | CASSLGTGGYYEQYF
TRBD1 | TRBJ1-5 | . | TRBV28 | TGTGCCAGCAGTTCGGGACAGGGAGGGTCTCAGCCCCAGCATTTT | CASSSGQGGSQPQHF
TRBD1 | TRBJ2-1 | . | TRBV7-3 | TGTGCCAGCAGCTTAAACAGGGGGTTCAGGGATGAGCAGTTCTTC | CASSLNRGFRDEQFF
. | TRBJ1-1 | . | TRBV5-4 | TGTGCCAGCAGCCCGGAGGCGGGCACTGAAGCTTTCTTT | CASSPEAGTEAFF
. | TRBJ2-6 | . | TRBV7-8 | TGTGCCAGCAGCTTAGGGTTCTCTGGGGCCAACGTCCTGACTTTC | CASSLGFSGANVLTF
. | TRBJ2-3 | . | TRBV5-4 | TGTGCCAGCAGCTCACAGGGCACTGATACGCAGTATTTT | CASSSQGTDTQYF
. | TRBJ2-5 | . | TRBV9 | TGTGCCAGCAGCCGGGACCCCTTGTACCAAGAGACCCAGTACTTC | CASSRDPLYQETQYF
TRBD2 | TRBJ2-1 | . | TRBV27 | TGTGCCAGCAGTCCCCTAGCGGGGGGGGAGAATGAGCAGTTCTTC | CASSPLAGGENEQFF
TRBD1 | TRBJ1-1 | once | TRBV27 | TGTGCCAGCAGTTTAACAGGCAGGGGGCGCAGATTCGGCCCGAACACTGAAGCTTTCTTT | CASSLTGRGRRFGPNTEAFF
TRBD1 | TRBJ2-7 | . | TRBV25-1 | TGTGCCAGCAGTCAACCGACAGGGGGCGCCTACGAGCAGTACTTC | CASSQPTGGAYEQYF
TRBD1 | TRBJ1-3 | . | TRBV7-2 | TGTGCCAGCAGGAAGTCAGGGGGCCTGGACACCATATATTTT | CASRKSGGLDTIYF
TRBD2 | TRBJ2-3 | . | TRBV13 | TGTGCCACACCGGGGCAGGGAGGGACAGATACGCAGTATTTT | CATPGQGGTDTQYF
. | TRBJ2-1 | . | TRBV10-2 | TGCGCCACCAGAACACCTTCGGCTAGTAGGGATAGGGGCAATGAGCAGTTCTTC | CATRTPSASRDRGNEQFF